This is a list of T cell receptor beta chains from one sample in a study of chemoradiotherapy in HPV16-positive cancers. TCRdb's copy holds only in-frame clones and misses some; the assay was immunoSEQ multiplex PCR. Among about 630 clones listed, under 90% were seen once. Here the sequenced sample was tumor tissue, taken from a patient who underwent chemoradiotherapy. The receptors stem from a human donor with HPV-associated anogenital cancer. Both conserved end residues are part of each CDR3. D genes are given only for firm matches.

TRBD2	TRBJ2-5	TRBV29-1	TGCAGCGCGGGGGGGAGCCAAGAGACCCAGTACTTC	CSAGGSQETQYF
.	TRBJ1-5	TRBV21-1	TGCTTAGGTGGCCTGGTCAGCAATCAGCCCCAGCATTTT	CLGGLVSNQPQHF
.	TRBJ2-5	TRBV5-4	TGTGCCAGCAGCTCAGGGGGCGGGGGGGTCCCGGAGACCCAGTACTTC	CASSSGGGGVPETQYF
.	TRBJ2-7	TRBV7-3	TGTGCCAGCAGCTTAACCCCGGGAGAAGGAGAGCAGTACTTC	CASSLTPGEGEQYF
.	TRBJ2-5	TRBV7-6	TGTGCCAGCAGCTTAGCGCCCGGACGGCTCCAAGAGACCCAGTACTTC	CASSLAPGRLQETQYF
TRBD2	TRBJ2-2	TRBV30	TGTGCCTGGAGCCCACGGGGGGGCTTCACCGGGGAGCTGTTTTTT	CAWSPRGGFTGELFF
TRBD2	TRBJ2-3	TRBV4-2	TGTGCCAGCAGCCAAGAGCGGGGGGGCCCAGATACGCAGTATTTT	CASSQERGGPDTQYF
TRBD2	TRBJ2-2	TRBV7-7	TGTGCCAGCAGCCCGACCGGGACTAGCATGGGCGGGGAGCTGTTTTTT	CASSPTGTSMGGELFF
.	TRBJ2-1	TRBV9	TGTGCCAGCAGCGTCCCGGGGAGTCCCGGGGATGAGCAGTTCTTC	CASSVPGSPGDEQFF
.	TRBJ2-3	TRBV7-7	TGTGCCAGCAGCCGGACAGTCTTAACAGATACGCAGTATTTT	CASSRTVLTDTQYF
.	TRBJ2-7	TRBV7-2	TGTGCCAGCAGCCCGCGGATAAGACAGATTCCTTCCTACGAGCAGTACTTC	CASSPRIRQIPSYEQYF